A selection of T cell receptor beta chains follows, all from one sample in a study of blood T cell repertoires in COVID-19. Sequencing was performed with immunoSEQ multiplex PCR; in TCRdb, only in-frame clones are kept and a portion is missing. The table records 200,000 to 250,000 clones, roughly 84% of them present only once. The sequencing input was peripheral blood. All receptors come from a woman aged 40 to 50 who had recovered from COVID-19. CDR3s include the opening cysteine and the closing phenylalanine or tryptophan. D genes are given only for firm matches. Clone size is given for some rows only: seen once, a few or many times, or a class if the clone is expanded.

clone_size d_call j_call v_call cdr3_nt cdr3_aa
- TRBD2 TRBJ2-2 TRBV3-1/TRBV3-2 TGTGCCAGCGGACTAGCGGGGGGAATAGGCACCGGGGAGCTGTTTTTT CASGLAGGIGTGELFF
- - TRBJ2-3 TRBV6-1 TGTGCCAGCAGTGAAACACTAGCCGATACGCAGTATTTT CASSETLADTQYF
- - TRBJ1-6 TRBV5-8 TGTGCCAGCAGCTTGTCGGGGGTAATTTATAATTCACCCCTCCACTTT CASSLSGVIYNSPLHF
- TRBD1 TRBJ2-5 TRBV9 TGTGCCAGCAGCGCCTCGGGACAGGTGATACAAGAGACCCAGTACTTC CASSASGQVIQETQYF
- - TRBJ1-3 TRBV7-2 TGTGCCAGCAGCTTAGACCGGGGGACTGGAAACACCATATATTTT CASSLDRGTGNTIYF
- - TRBJ2-6 TRBV10-3 TGTGCCGTCACGAGGGACATTTCCTCTGGGGCCAACGTCCTGACTTTC CAVTRDISSGANVLTF
- - TRBJ1-5 TRBV6-5 TGTGCCAGCAGTTCGGCGGCAGGGGCTAGTCAGCCCCAGCATTTT CASSSAAGASQPQHF
- - TRBJ2-7 TRBV28 TGTGCCAGCAGTTTATCAATTCTGGGGGCACCGAGGGAGCAGTACTTC CASSLSILGAPREQYF
- TRBD1 TRBJ2-7 TRBV6-6 TGTGCCAGCAGTTACCGAGACAGGGGCTCCTACGAGCAGTACTTC CASSYRDRGSYEQYF
- - TRBJ1-2 TRBV10-3 TGTGCCATCAGGACGTCGGACACAAACTATGGCTACACCTTC CAIRTSDTNYGYTF
- TRBD2 TRBJ2-7 TRBV10-3 TGTGCCATCGGGGGGACTAGCGGGGGCGAACGCTACGAGCAGTACTTC CAIGGTSGGERYEQYF
- - TRBJ2-7 TRBV3-1/TRBV3-2 TGTGCCAGCACCCCATCGCAGGGTAGCTACGAGCAGTACTTC CASTPSQGSYEQYF
- TRBD1 TRBJ1-6 TRBV5-1 TGCGCCAGCAGCCTACAGGGGAAGGGTTCACCCCTCCACTTT CASSLQGKGSPLHF
- - TRBJ1-3 TRBV5-5 TGTGCCAGCACGCCGGAGGGGCCGGTTGGAAACACCATATATTTT CASTPEGPVGNTIYF
- - TRBJ1-3 TRBV3-1/TRBV3-2 TGTGCCAGCAGCCAAGTATTTTTCCCCTACACCATATATTTT CASSQVFFPYTIYF
- - TRBJ2-7 TRBV5-6 TGTGCCAGCAGCCGCCTTGATACAGGTGGTTACGAGCAGTACTTC CASSRLDTGGYEQYF
- - TRBJ1-1 TRBV30 TGTGCCTGGAGTGTAAACAGGGCGGGAGCTTTCTTT CAWSVNRAGAFF
once TRBD2 TRBJ2-7 TRBV6-6 TGTGCCAGCAGCCTTATCCGGGGGGGCGAGCAGTACTTC CASSLIRGGEQYF
- TRBD2 TRBJ2-3 TRBV10-1 TGCGCCAGCAGCATGGGACTAGCGGGGGGTACAGATACGCAGTATTTT CASSMGLAGGTDTQYF
- - TRBJ1-4 TRBV7-9 TGTGCCAGCAGCTTAGGGACATTAAATGAAAAACTGTTTTTT CASSLGTLNEKLFF
- - TRBJ1-5 TRBV5-5 TGTGCCAGCAGCTTGGAGGGCAGGGTCCCCTTGATTGATCCCCAGCATTTT CASSLEGRVPLIDPQHF
- TRBD2 TRBJ2-1 TRBV6-1 TGTGCCAGCAGTGCAAGGCCGACTAGCGGGGACGCTGAGCAGTTCTTC CASSARPTSGDAEQFF
- - TRBJ2-7 TRBV21-1 TGTGCCAGCAGAGTGGGGGAGGTCTGTTACGAGCAGTACTTC CASRVGEVCYEQYF
- TRBD2 TRBJ2-1 TRBV19 TGTGCCAGTAGTACTAGCGGGGGGAATTTAGTATCCTACAATGAGCAGTTCTTC CASSTSGGNLVSYNEQFF
few - TRBJ1-5 TRBV28 TGTGCCAGCAGTTTTTTGTCAGAGCCCCAGCATTTT CASSFLSEPQHF
- TRBD1 TRBJ1-2 TRBV28 TGTGCCACCCGGACAGGGGGCTTGTATGGCTACACCTTC CATRTGGLYGYTF
- TRBD1 TRBJ1-6 TRBV6-6 TGTGCCAGCAGTCAACTAAAGGGACAGGGGATCGATAATTCACCCCTCCACTTT CASSQLKGQGIDNSPLHF
- TRBD2 TRBJ2-7 TRBV2 TGTGCCAGCGGGAGGGACGGGATATACGAGCAGTACTTC CASGRDGIYEQYF
- - TRBJ2-1 TRBV7-7 TGTGCTAGCAGCTTAGACACGTACAATGAGCAGTTCTTC CASSLDTYNEQFF
- - TRBJ2-2 TRBV7-2 TGTGCCAGCAGCGCAGTAGCGGGGGAGCTGTTTTTT CASSAVAGELFF
few - TRBJ1-5 TRBV7-2 TGTGCCAGCAGCCCCGACAGACAGCAGCCCCAGCATTTT CASSPDRQQPQHF
- - TRBJ2-6 TRBV7-2 TGTGCCAGCAGCTTTTACCAGGGATCTGGGGCCAACGTCCTGACTTTC CASSFYQGSGANVLTF
- - TRBJ1-5 TRBV6-4 TGTGCCAGCAGTCAGCAGGAAGATCAGCCCCAGCATTTT CASSQQEDQPQHF
- - TRBJ1-1 TRBV13 TGTGCCAGCAGCGGGGCCGAAATGAACACTGAAGCTTTCTTT CASSGAEMNTEAFF
- TRBD1 TRBJ1-1 TRBV11-3 TGTGCCAGCAGCTTACGACAGGGAGACACTGAAGCTTTCTTT CASSLRQGDTEAFF
once TRBD2 TRBJ2-4 TRBV4-3 TGCGCCAGCAGCCCCCGGTTATCTACTAGCGACAAAAACATTCAGTACTTC CASSPRLSTSDKNIQYF
- TRBD1 TRBJ2-5 TRBV19 TGTGCCAGTAGTATTTTAGGGACAGGGGAAGGATTACAGACCCAGTACTTC CASSILGTGEGLQTQYF
- TRBD1 TRBJ2-7 TRBV5-4 TGTGCCAGCAGCTTCGGACAGGGGCCCTACGAGCAGTACTTC CASSFGQGPYEQYF
- - TRBJ2-7 TRBV10-3 TGTGCCATCAGGGGTACGGAAGGGGGAGACGAGCAGTACTTC CAIRGTEGGDEQYF
few - TRBJ1-3 TRBV7-2 TGTGCCAGCAGCTCAGTAGCAGGGACTGGAAACACCATATATTTT CASSSVAGTGNTIYF
- TRBD2 TRBJ2-2 TRBV11-3 TGTGCCAGCAGCTACACTAGCGGGGAGACGAACACCGGGGAGCTGTTTTTT CASSYTSGETNTGELFF
- - TRBJ2-5 TRBV10-3 TGTGCCATCAGTGAGACTATACCCCCTCGGGGGACCCAGTACTTC CAISETIPPRGTQYF
- TRBD1 TRBJ1-6 TRBV27 TGTGCCAGCAGTTCCCCCACCGGGACAGCCTTTAATTCACCCCTCCACTTT CASSSPTGTAFNSPLHF
- - TRBJ2-1 TRBV5-1 TGCGCCAGCGATAGGGGCCTTGGGCACAATGAGCAGTTCTTC CASDRGLGHNEQFF
few - TRBJ1-5 TRBV3-1/TRBV3-2 TGTGCCAGCAGCCCACAGGGTGGACAGCCCCAGCATTTT CASSPQGGQPQHF
- TRBD1 TRBJ2-7 TRBV5-4 TGTGCCAGCAGCTGGGGGACAGATCCCTACGAGCAGTACTTC CASSWGTDPYEQYF
- TRBD1 TRBJ2-5 TRBV19 TGTGCCAGTAGGCTCCGGACAGGGGGGCAAGAGACCCAGTACTTC CASRLRTGGQETQYF
- TRBD1 TRBJ2-2 TRBV2 TGTGCCAGCAGTTTCGGACAGGGGTCAACCGGGGAGCTGTTTTTT CASSFGQGSTGELFF
- - TRBJ1-4 TRBV19 TGTGCCAGTAGTATAGACAGTTCAACTAATGAAAAACTGTTTTTT CASSIDSSTNEKLFF
- TRBD1 TRBJ1-1 TRBV15 TGTGCCACCAGCATTAAAGGGACAGGAGTTGAAGCTTTCTTT CATSIKGTGVEAFF
- TRBD2 TRBJ2-5 TRBV10-3 TGTGCCATCGGGGGGGAAGAGACCCAGTACTTC CAIGGEETQYF
once - TRBJ2-5 TRBV11-3 TGTGCCAGCAGCTTAGATCAATGGTGGCAGGGGTCAGAGACCCAGTACTTC CASSLDQWWQGSETQYF
- - TRBJ2-5 TRBV5-4 TGTGCCAGCAGCTTGGGCAGGGCCCAAGAGACCCAGTACTTC CASSLGRAQETQYF
once - TRBJ1-6 TRBV5-1 TGCGCCAGCAGCTTGGGGGACACCGGCTTCCATAATTCACCCCTCCACTTT CASSLGDTGFHNSPLHF
- - TRBJ2-3 TRBV5-4 TGTGCCAGCAGCTTGTTTTACGCTAGCTCAAATACGCAGTATTTT CASSLFYASSNTQYF
- TRBD2 TRBJ2-1 TRBV29-1 TGCAGCGTGATGCGTGGGGGGGATGGGAATGAGCAGTTCTTC CSVMRGGDGNEQFF
- - TRBJ2-3 TRBV9 TGTGCCAGCAGCCAGGTGAGCACAGATACGCAGTATTTT CASSQVSTDTQYF
- - TRBJ1-1 TRBV7-2 TGTGCCAGCAGCTTAGACTATACTGAAGCTTTCTTT CASSLDYTEAFF
- TRBD1 TRBJ2-7 TRBV25-1 TGTGCCAGCAGCCGGACAGGGGGCGGGAGGGGTCCTCGCGAGCAGTACTTC CASSRTGGGRGPREQYF
- TRBD1 TRBJ1-4 TRBV28 TGTGCCAGCAGCAAAGGGACAGGCTTTGAAAAACTGTTTTTT CASSKGTGFEKLFF